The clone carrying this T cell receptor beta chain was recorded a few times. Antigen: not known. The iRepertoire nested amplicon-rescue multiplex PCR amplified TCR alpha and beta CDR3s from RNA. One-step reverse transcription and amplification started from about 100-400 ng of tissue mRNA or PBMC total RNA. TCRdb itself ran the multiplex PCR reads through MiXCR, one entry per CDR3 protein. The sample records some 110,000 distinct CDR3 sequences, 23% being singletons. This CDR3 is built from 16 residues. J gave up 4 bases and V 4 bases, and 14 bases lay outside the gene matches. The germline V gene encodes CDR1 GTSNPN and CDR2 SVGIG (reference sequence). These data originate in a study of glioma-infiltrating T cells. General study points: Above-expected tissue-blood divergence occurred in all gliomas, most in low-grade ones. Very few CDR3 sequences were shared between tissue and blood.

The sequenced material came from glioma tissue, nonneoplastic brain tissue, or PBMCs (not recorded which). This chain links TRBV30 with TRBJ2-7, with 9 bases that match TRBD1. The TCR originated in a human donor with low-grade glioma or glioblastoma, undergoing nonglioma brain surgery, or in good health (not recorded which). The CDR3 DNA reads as TGTGCCTGGAAACGAGCTGGAGGGGACAGGGCTTACGAGCAGTACTTC. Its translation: CAWKRAGGDRAYEQYF.